These T cell receptor beta chains were read from a single sample in a study of control samples from healthy donors and cancer patients. TCRdb's table, derived via immunoSEQ multiplex PCR, lists solely in-frame clones and lacks some. The sample consists of approximately 170,000 clones, 85% to 90% of them appearing once. Sequenced material: blood. Receptors originate from a woman in her twenties or thirties in good health. CDR3s include the opening cysteine and the closing phenylalanine or tryptophan. The order of the fields is V gene, D gene, J gene, clone size, CDR3 DNA, CDR3 protein. A D gene is named only where the DNA matches it firmly. Some rows mark clone size as missing; the rest say once, few, many or name a class of expanded clone.

V: TRBV5-6; D: TRBD1; J: TRBJ1-5; size: few; DNA: TGTGCCAGCAGCTCGTCCCGGGACAGGTACAATCAGCCCCAGCATTTT; CDR3: CASSSSRDRYNQPQHF
V: TRBV29-1; D: NA; J: TRBJ1-1; size: NA; DNA: TGCAGCGCCGGTGTGGCTGAAGCTTTCTTT; CDR3: CSAGVAEAFF
V: TRBV30; D: NA; J: TRBJ2-3; size: NA; DNA: TGTGCCTGCATGGACGGGTTAACGCAGTATTTT; CDR3: CACMDGLTQYF
V: TRBV7-2; D: NA; J: TRBJ1-4; size: NA; DNA: TGTGCCAGCAGCCAGGGGCCCCGCAGGGAAAAACTGTTTTTT; CDR3: CASSQGPRREKLFF
V: TRBV3-1/TRBV3-2; D: NA; J: TRBJ1-5; size: NA; DNA: TGTGCCAGCAGCCAAGGGGGGAAGCCCCAGCATTTT; CDR3: CASSQGGKPQHF
V: TRBV9; D: NA; J: TRBJ2-5; size: NA; DNA: TGTGCCAGCAGCGTAGGGGCCAGCGGAGAGACCCAGTACTTC; CDR3: CASSVGASGETQYF
V: TRBV20-1; D: NA; J: TRBJ2-3; size: NA; DNA: TGCAGTGCTAGTCGGGGGAGCACAGATACGCAGTATTTT; CDR3: CSASRGSTDTQYF
V: TRBV30; D: NA; J: TRBJ2-1; size: NA; DNA: TGTGCCTGGAGTTTCATCCGGGGGCTATACAATGAGCAGTTCTTC; CDR3: CAWSFIRGLYNEQFF
V: TRBV15; D: NA; J: TRBJ2-7; size: NA; DNA: TGTGCCACCAGCCGCAGGACAGCCTACGAGCAGTACTTC; CDR3: CATSRRTAYEQYF
V: TRBV10-3; D: NA; J: TRBJ2-3; size: NA; DNA: TGTGCCATCAGTGAAGGAGGGGGCACAGATACGCAGTATTTT; CDR3: CAISEGGGTDTQYF
V: TRBV9; D: NA; J: TRBJ2-1; size: NA; DNA: TGTGCCAGCAGCGTCCGAAATGAGCAGTTCTTC; CDR3: CASSVRNEQFF
V: TRBV4-2; D: TRBD2; J: TRBJ2-1; size: NA; DNA: TGTGCCAGCAGCCAATTCCAACTAGCGGGGGGGGTCAATGAGCAGTTCTTC; CDR3: CASSQFQLAGGVNEQFF
V: TRBV4-1; D: NA; J: TRBJ2-3; size: NA; DNA: TGCGCCAGCAGCCAGGCCGGGAGCTACACAGATACGCAGTATTTT; CDR3: CASSQAGSYTDTQYF
V: TRBV7-9; D: TRBD1; J: TRBJ2-5; size: NA; DNA: TGTGCCAGCAGAACATCGCCCGGGACAGGGGTCAGTGAGACCCAGTACTTC; CDR3: CASRTSPGTGVSETQYF
V: TRBV29-1; D: TRBD1; J: TRBJ1-2; size: NA; DNA: TGCAGCGTACGGACAGGGCAAAGGGCTAACTATGGCTACACCTTC; CDR3: CSVRTGQRANYGYTF
V: TRBV18; D: TRBD1; J: TRBJ1-1; size: NA; DNA: TGTGCCAGCTCACGACGGGACAGGGGCACTGAAGCTTTCTTT; CDR3: CASSRRDRGTEAFF
V: TRBV24-1; D: TRBD2; J: TRBJ2-5; size: NA; DNA: TGTGCCACCAGTGAGACTAGCGGGGGGGCGATACGAGAGACCCAGTACTTC; CDR3: CATSETSGGAIRETQYF
V: TRBV24-1; D: NA; J: TRBJ2-5; size: NA; DNA: TGTGCCACCAGTGATAGTGCAGGAATTAAGTACCAAGAGACCCAGTACTTC; CDR3: CATSDSAGIKYQETQYF
V: TRBV5-4; D: NA; J: TRBJ2-2; size: once; DNA: TGTGCCAGCAGCTTGCAGGGTCCTCCCACCGGGGAGCTGTTTTTT; CDR3: CASSLQGPPTGELFF
V: TRBV20-1; D: TRBD2; J: TRBJ2-5; size: NA; DNA: TGCAGTGCTAGTCGTCCTAGCGGGAGGGAAGAGACCCAGTACTTC; CDR3: CSASRPSGREETQYF
V: TRBV3-1/TRBV3-2; D: NA; J: TRBJ2-2; size: NA; DNA: TGTGCCAGCAGCCAAGCATCATGGGATAACGGGGAGCTGTTTTTT; CDR3: CASSQASWDNGELFF
V: TRBV5-5; D: TRBD1; J: TRBJ1-5; size: NA; DNA: TGTGCCAGCAGCCCGGGACAGCACAATCAGCCCCAGCATTTT; CDR3: CASSPGQHNQPQHF
V: TRBV18; D: NA; J: TRBJ1-4; size: few; DNA: TGTGCCAGCTCACCGACTGGTGCAACTAATGAAAAACTGTTTTTT; CDR3: CASSPTGATNEKLFF
V: TRBV29-1; D: NA; J: TRBJ1-2; size: NA; DNA: TGCAGCACCTTTGAAAATGGCTACACCTTC; CDR3: CSTFENGYTF
V: TRBV5-4; D: TRBD1; J: TRBJ1-6; size: NA; DNA: TGTGCCAGCAGGTCCACAGGGGATTCACCCCTCCACTTT; CDR3: CASRSTGDSPLHF
V: TRBV27; D: NA; J: TRBJ1-2; size: NA; DNA: TGTGCCACTTCATCCGGGACACCAAACTATGGCTACACCTTC; CDR3: CATSSGTPNYGYTF
V: TRBV6-6; D: NA; J: TRBJ1-5; size: NA; DNA: TGTGCCAGCAGTCCGAAGTTCAGGGGAAACAGCAATCAGCCCCAGCATTTT; CDR3: CASSPKFRGNSNQPQHF
V: TRBV24-1; D: NA; J: TRBJ1-2; size: NA; DNA: TGTGCCACCAGCGCCGGGGCAGGGGATGGCTACACCTTC; CDR3: CATSAGAGDGYTF
V: TRBV7-8; D: TRBD1; J: TRBJ1-6; size: NA; DNA: TGTGCCAGCAGCGGACAGGCTATCTCCTATAATTCACCCCTCCACTTT; CDR3: CASSGQAISYNSPLHF
V: TRBV6-5; D: NA; J: TRBJ1-5; size: NA; DNA: TGTGCCAGCAGTAGCACAGGACGCCTAAATCAGCCCCAGCATTTT; CDR3: CASSSTGRLNQPQHF